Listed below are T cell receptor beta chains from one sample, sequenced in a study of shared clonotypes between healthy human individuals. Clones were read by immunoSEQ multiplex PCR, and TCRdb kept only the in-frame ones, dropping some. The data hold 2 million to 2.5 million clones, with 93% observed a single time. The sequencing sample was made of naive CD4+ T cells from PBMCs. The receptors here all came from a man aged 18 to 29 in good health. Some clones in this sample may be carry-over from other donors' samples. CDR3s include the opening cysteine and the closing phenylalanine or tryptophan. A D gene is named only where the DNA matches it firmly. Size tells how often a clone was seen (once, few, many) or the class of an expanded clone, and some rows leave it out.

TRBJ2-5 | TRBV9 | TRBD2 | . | TGTGCCAGCAGCGTAGGTTCGAGCGGGAACCAAGAGACCCAGTACTTC | CASSVGSSGNQETQYF
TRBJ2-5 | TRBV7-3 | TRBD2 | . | TGTGCCAGCAGCTTGGGAGGGCGCCAAGAGACCCAGTACTTC | CASSLGGRQETQYF
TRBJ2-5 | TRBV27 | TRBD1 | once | TGTGCCAGCAGTCGGGACAGAGGGCAAGAGACCCAGTACTTC | CASSRDRGQETQYF
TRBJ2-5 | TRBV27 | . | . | TGTGCCAGCAGTCCTTTAGCGGCCGGCGATTGGGACCAGTACTTC | CASSPLAAGDWDQYF
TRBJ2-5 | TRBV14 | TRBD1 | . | TGTGCCAGCAGCCGAGACAGGGGGATAGAGACCCAGTACTTC | CASSRDRGIETQYF
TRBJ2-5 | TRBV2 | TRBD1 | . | TGTGCCAGCAGCCCCGACAGGGTTGCCCAGTACTTC | CASSPDRVAQYF
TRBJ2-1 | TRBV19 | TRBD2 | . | TGTGCCAGTAGTTGGACGGGACTAGCGGGAGCTGAGCAGTTCTTC | CASSWTGLAGAEQFF
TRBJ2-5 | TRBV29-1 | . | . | TGCAGCGTTGGGGGAACCCAAGAGACCCAGTACTTC | CSVGGTQETQYF
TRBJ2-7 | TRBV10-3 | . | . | TGTGCCATCAGTATCAGGGGAGACGAGCAGTACTTC | CAISIRGDEQYF
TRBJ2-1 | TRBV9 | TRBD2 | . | TGTGCCAGCAGCGCAGGGACTAGCGGAAACTCCTACAATGAGCAGTTCTTC | CASSAGTSGNSYNEQFF
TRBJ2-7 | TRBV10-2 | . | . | TGCGCCAGCAGCCTCTCAGGGGAGAGCTCCTACGAGCAGTACTTC | CASSLSGESSYEQYF
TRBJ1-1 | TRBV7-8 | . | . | TGTGCCAGCAGCTTAGGTGGGGGGGGCACTGAAGCTTTCTTT | CASSLGGGGTEAFF
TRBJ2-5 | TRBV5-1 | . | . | TGCGCCAGCAGCTTGTTAGGGGAAGAGACCCAGTACTTC | CASSLLGEETQYF
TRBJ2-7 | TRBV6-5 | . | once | TGTGCCAGCAGTTACTCAGGCGGATTAAGCTCCTACGAGCAGTACTTC | CASSYSGGLSSYEQYF
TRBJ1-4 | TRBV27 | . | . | TGTGCCAGCAGTTCCGTGTTGAGTAATGAAAAACTGTTTTTT | CASSSVLSNEKLFF